The source of this TCR beta chain is a study of molecular identifiers for immune sequencing clone quantification. The CDR3 is 15 amino acids. CDR1 and CDR2 from the germline V gene are SGHRS and YFSETQ. J lost 3 bases, V lost 3 bases, and 5 bases had no gene match. In this sample, this clonotype turned up many times. Naive CD8 T cells were FACS-sorted by CD8+CD4-CCR7+CD45RA+ markers. Methods described previously were used for bulk TCR libraries, and listed TCR primers were applied. TCRdb reprocessed the PCR reads with MiXCR, giving one entry per CDR3 protein. The sample lists just under 650,000 distinct CDR3 sequences, about 20% occurring once.

The sequence came from a human donor in good health. Some libraries in this study had Jurkat cell RNA spiked in. The sequencing input was naive CD8+ T cells from blood, with Jurkat cell RNA spiked in. The subset denotes: FACS-sorted CD8+CD4-CCR7+CD45RA+ naive T cells. This chain connects TRBV5-1 to TRBJ1-4; 7 bases match TRBD1. CDR3 bases: TGCGCCAGCAGCTCCGGGACAGTATCTAATGAAAAACTGTTTTTT. Its translation: CASSSGTVSNEKLFF.